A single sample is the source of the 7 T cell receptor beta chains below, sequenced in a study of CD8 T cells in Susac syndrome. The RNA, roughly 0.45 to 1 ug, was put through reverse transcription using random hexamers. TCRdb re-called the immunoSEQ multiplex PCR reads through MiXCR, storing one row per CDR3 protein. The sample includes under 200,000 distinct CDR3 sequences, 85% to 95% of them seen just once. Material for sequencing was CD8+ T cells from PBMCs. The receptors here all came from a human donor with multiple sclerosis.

Written as DNA, the CDR3 is TGTGCCAGCAGCGAGGCGGCCGGGGAGCTGTTTTTT. Its protein product is CASSEAAGELFF. The chain combines TRBV13 with TRBJ2-2, with D hard to call. Trimming cost V 5 bases and J 6 bases, with 7 bases left between them. CDR3 length equals 12 residues. In germline, CDR1 is PRHDT, CDR2 FYEKMQ (reference sequence).

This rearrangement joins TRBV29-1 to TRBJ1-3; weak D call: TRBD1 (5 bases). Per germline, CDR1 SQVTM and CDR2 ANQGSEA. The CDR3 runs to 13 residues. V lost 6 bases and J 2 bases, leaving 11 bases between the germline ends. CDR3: CSVPWGTGNTIYF. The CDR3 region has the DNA TGCAGCGTCCCCTGGGGGACTGGAAACACCATATATTTT.

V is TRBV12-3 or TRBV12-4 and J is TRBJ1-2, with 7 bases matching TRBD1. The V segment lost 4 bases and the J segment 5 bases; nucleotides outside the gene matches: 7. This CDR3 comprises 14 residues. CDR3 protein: CASSSGGGSYGYTF. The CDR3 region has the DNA TGTGCCAGCAGTTCGGGAGGGGGCAGTTATGGCTACACCTTC.

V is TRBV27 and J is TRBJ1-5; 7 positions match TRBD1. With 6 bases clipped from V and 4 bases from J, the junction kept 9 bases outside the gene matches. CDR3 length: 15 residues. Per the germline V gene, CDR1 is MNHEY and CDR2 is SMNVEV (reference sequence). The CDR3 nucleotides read TGTGCCAGCAGACCGAACAGGGGTCGGAATCAGCCCCAGCATTTT. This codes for CASRPNRGRNQPQHF.

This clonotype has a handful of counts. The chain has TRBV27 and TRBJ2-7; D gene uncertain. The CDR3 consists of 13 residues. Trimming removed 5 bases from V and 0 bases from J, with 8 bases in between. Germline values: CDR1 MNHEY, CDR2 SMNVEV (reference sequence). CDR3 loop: CASSPRSSYEQYF. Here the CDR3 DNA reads TGTGCCAGCAGTCCCCGAAGCTCCTACGAGCAGTACTTC.

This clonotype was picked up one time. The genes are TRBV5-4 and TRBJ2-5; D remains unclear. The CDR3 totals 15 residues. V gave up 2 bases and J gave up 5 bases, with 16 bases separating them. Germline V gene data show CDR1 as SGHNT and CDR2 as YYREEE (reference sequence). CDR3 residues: CASSLSSGPWETQYF. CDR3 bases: TGTGCCAGCAGCTTAAGTAGTGGCCCGTGGGAGACCCAGTACTTC.

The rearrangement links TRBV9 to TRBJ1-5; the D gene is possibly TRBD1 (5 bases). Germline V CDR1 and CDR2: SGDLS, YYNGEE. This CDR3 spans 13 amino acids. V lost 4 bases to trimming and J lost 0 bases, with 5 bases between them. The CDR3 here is CASSQGSNQPQHF. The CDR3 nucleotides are TGTGCCAGCAGCCAGGGTAGCAATCAGCCCCAGCATTTT.